This entry lists 22 T cell receptor beta chains sequenced from one sample in a study of radiation and T cells in renal cell carcinoma (dated by TCRdb to 2020 to 2021). The library came from the immunoSEQ multiplex PCR assay. TCRdb's version of the immuneACCESS table is confined to in-frame rearrangements and falls short of the full clone set. An unresolved V gene accounts for under half of the shortfall where checked; the remainder is of unknown origin. Here the sample has about 130,000 clones; approximately 75% occur a single time. Of the sample, about 1.9% falls within the top ten clones. This specimen's time point label, interpreted: blood 2 weeks post-SBRT. The intended sense of this specimen's treatment or condition label: 15 Gy SBRT to primary tumor, nephrectomy 4 weeks later. Material: blood, obtained from a patient whose treatment included radiotherapy and nephrectomy. The receptors here all came from a woman aged 55 to 70 with renal cell carcinoma.

The chain uses TRBV27 and TRBJ2-7; 11 bases are shared with TRBD1. Germline values: CDR1 MNHEY, CDR2 SMNVEV (reference sequence). Trimming at V came to 3 bases and at J to 0 bases, leaving 1 base not matched to a gene. The CDR3 length is 15 residues. The CDR3 reads CASSFGTGGSYEQYF. In DNA, the CDR3 is TGTGCCAGCAGTTTTGGGACAGGGGGCTCCTACGAGCAGTACTTC.

This clone has more than one count but fewer than ten. V usage is TRBV5-1 and J usage is TRBJ2-2; TRBD2 aligns across 9 bases. The CDR3 runs to 16 residues. CDR1 and CDR2 from the germline V gene are SGHRS and YFSETQ. J lost 2 bases, V lost 4 bases, and 6 bases had no gene match. CDR3 in DNA: TGCGCCAGCAGCCTTGGGCTAGCGGGAAACACCGGGGAGCTGTTTTTT. Protein product: CASSLGLAGNTGELFF.

CDR3 nucleotide sequence: TGTGCCAGTAGGATACAAGAGACCCAGTACTTC. Its translation: CASRIQETQYF. The chain couples TRBV19 to TRBJ2-5; D call uncertain. Trimming removed 6 bases at V and 2 bases at J, with 4 bases between. CDR1 and CDR2 (germline): LNHDA, SQIVND (reference sequence). The CDR3 runs to 11 residues.

The chain employs TRBV5-1 and TRBJ2-3; D remains unclear. The ends were cut back, 0 bases at V and 2 bases at J, with 7 bases in the middle. CDR3 length: 14 amino acids. CDR1 SGHRS and CDR2 YFSETQ come from the germline V gene. In DNA, the CDR3 is TGCGCCAGCAGCTTGGAACAGCCCACAGATACGCAGTATTTT. Translated: CASSLEQPTDTQYF.

Notes on this clone: A junction end diverges from the germline sequence, so it may reflect a read error. The chain links TRBV4-1 to TRBJ1-1; no clear D gene. Germline assignment: CDR1 MGHRA and CDR2 YSYEKL. The CDR3 has 13 amino acids. CDR3 sequence (DNA): TGCGCCAGCAGGCAAGCGGGCGAGTTTGAAGCTTTCTTT. Translated: CASRQAGEFEAFF.

The chain is built from TRBV28 and TRBJ2-3; perhaps TRBD1 as D (5 bases). Per the germline V gene, CDR1 is MDHEN and CDR2 is SYDVKM. The CDR3 contains 14 residues. Trimming shortened V by 4 bases and J by 4 bases, and 12 bases separated the two germline ends. DNA for the CDR3: TGTGCCAGCAGTTCGGCAGGGCGAGCAGATACGCAGTATTTT. Its translation: CASSSAGRADTQYF. The complete variable domain, with remaining parts taken from reference TRBV28 and TRBJ2-3, reads DVKVTQSSRYLVKRTGEKVFLECVQDMDHENMFWYRQDPGLGLRLIYFSYDVKMKEKGDIPEGYSVSREKKERFSLILESASTNQTSMYLCASSSAGRADTQYFGPGTRLTVL.

V gene TRBV19 combines with J gene TRBJ2-7, with 11 bases identical to TRBD1. This CDR3 contains 15 residues. Germline V lookup: CDR1 LNHDA, CDR2 SQIVND (reference sequence). V shed 4 bases and J 0 bases; nucleotides not matched to a gene: 2. CDR3 bases: TGTGCCAGTAGTAGGGGGACAGGGGGCTCCTACGAGCAGTACTTC. It codes for CASSRGTGGSYEQYF.

V is TRBV9 and J is TRBJ2-6; D is ambiguous. The CDR3 covers 15 residues. CDR1 SGDLS and CDR2 YYNGEE come from the germline V gene. V was shortened by 4 bases and J by 4 bases, with 12 bases between the two germline ends. The CDR3 coding sequence is TGTGCCAGCAGCCCCTCTCTGACAGGGGCCAACGTCCTGACTTTC. It yields the protein CASSPSLTGANVLTF.

The CDR3 protein is CASSLGGVGYGYTF. The CDR3 DNA follows: TGTGCCAGCAGCTTGGGAGGGGTCGGCTATGGCTACACCTTC. This rearrangement joins TRBV7-3 to TRBJ1-2; maybe TRBD1 (5 bases). Germline values: CDR1 SGHTA, CDR2 FQGTGA. CDR3 length: 14 amino acids. Trimming removed 3 bases at V and 4 bases at J, with 12 bases between.

This clone was recorded only once. In DNA form, the CDR3 reads TGTGCCAGCCAAAAAAATATTGGACACCTAGGAGAGACCCAGTACTTC. Its translation is CASQKNIGHLGETQYF. The gene calls are TRBV5-6 and TRBJ2-5, with D possibly TRBD1 on 5 matching bases. V lost 7 bases and J 4 bases, leaving 23 bases between the germline ends. The V gene's germline CDR1 is SGHDT and CDR2 YYEEEE. This CDR3 comprises 16 residues.

Here the CDR3 DNA reads TGTGCCAGTAGTATTTTAGGGCGGGACCTCCACTTT. It specifies CASSILGRDLHF. J is TRBJ1-6 and V is TRBV19; no clear D. CDR3 length: 12 residues. Trimming pared 3 bases from V and 15 bases from J, leaving 12 bases between. Germline V gives CDR1 LNHDA, CDR2 SQIVND (reference sequence).

V usage is TRBV2 and J usage is TRBJ1-6, with D perhaps TRBD1 (5 bases). This CDR3 region has 14 residues. Germline lookup yields CDR1 SNHLY and CDR2 FYNNEI. V lost 11 bases and J lost 7, with 18 bases in between. The CDR3 loop is CAGRKTAVNSPLHF. CDR3 in DNA: TGTGCCGGGAGGAAGACAGCGGTAAATTCACCCCTCCACTTT.

The chain carries TRBV5-4 and TRBJ2-3; TRBD2 matches at 8 bases. The CDR3 runs 14 residues. V was pared by 4 bases and J by 2 bases, with 3 bases of the junction left unmatched. Germline V CDR1 and CDR2: SGHNT, YYREEE (reference sequence). CDR3 residues: CASSPGGFTDTQYF. The CDR3 DNA sequence: TGTGCCAGCAGCCCGGGGGGGTTCACAGATACGCAGTATTTT. Filled out from reference TRBV5-4 and TRBJ2-3, the complete variable domain reads ETGVTQSPTHLIKTRGQQVTLRCSSQSGHNTVSWYQQALGQGPQFIFQYYREEENGRGNFPPRFSGLQFPNYSSELNVNALELDDSALYLCASSPGGFTDTQYFGPGTRLTVL.

This clone was picked up one time. The gene calls are TRBV28 and TRBJ2-3; 9 bases are shared with TRBD2. CDR1 is MDHEN, CDR2 SYDVKM, per germline. The CDR3 spans 14 residues. Trimming at V came to 10 bases and at J to 6 bases, leaving 11 bases not matched to a gene. The CDR3 reads CATLGREGADTQYF. In DNA, the CDR3 is TGTGCCACTCTGGGGCGGGAGGGCGCGGATACGCAGTATTTT.

The rearrangement joins TRBV7-2 to TRBJ2-7, with 8 bases lining up with TRBD2. Germline V gene data show CDR1 as SGHTA and CDR2 as FQGNSA. V shed 4 bases, J shed 2 bases, and the junction held 10 bases outside the gene matches. The CDR3 is 16 amino acids. This chain's CDR3 is CASSSRTSLKPYEQYF. In DNA form, the CDR3 reads TGTGCCAGCAGCTCCCGGACTAGCCTAAAACCCTACGAGCAGTACTTC.

V gene TRBV28 combines with J gene TRBJ1-6; perhaps TRBD1 as D (5 bases). Germline CDR1 and CDR2: MDHEN and SYDVKM. V was cut by 11 bases and J by 7 bases, with 21 bases left in between. The CDR3 is made up of 15 amino acids. The CDR3 spells CACRDGTLRNSPLHF. Here the CDR3 DNA reads TGTGCCTGCCGGGACGGGACTCTCAGAAATTCACCCCTCCACTTT.

This clone has more than one count but fewer than ten. The gene calls are TRBV7-9 and TRBJ1-1, with no clear D. The CDR3 is made up of 13 amino acids. Looked up from germline, CDR1 is SEHNR and CDR2 is FQNEAQ (reference sequence). Trimming removed 3 bases from V and 1 base from J, with 6 bases in between. The CDR3 DNA reads as TGTGCCAGCAGCTTTGGACCGAACACTGAAGCTTTCTTT. The encoded protein is CASSFGPNTEAFF.

The chain recombines TRBV28 with TRBJ2-5; D is ambiguous. V lost 8 bases to trimming and J lost 1 base, with 8 bases between them. Germline V lookup: CDR1 MDHEN, CDR2 SYDVKM. The CDR3 extends over 12 amino acids. DNA for the CDR3: TGTGCCAGCGGCAGCCGCCAAGAGACCCAGTACTTC. It codes for CASGSRQETQYF.

This chain uses TRBV4-3 with TRBJ2-1; TRBD1 might be the D (5 bases). The CDR3 sequence is 17 residues long. V shed 0 bases and J shed 3 bases, with 15 bases lying between them. CDR1 is LGHNA, CDR2 YSLEER, per germline. The CDR3 DNA is TGCGCCAGCAGCCAAGATTTTGGTGGGGCCGTCTACAATGAGCAGTTCTTC. It encodes CASSQDFGGAVYNEQFF.

This rearrangement joins TRBV2 to TRBJ2-1; D is unclear. The ends were cut back, 8 bases at V and 6 bases at J, with 11 bases in the middle. Per germline, CDR1 SNHLY and CDR2 FYNNEI. The CDR3 length is 12 residues. CDR3: CASRAESNEQFF. Here the CDR3 DNA reads TGTGCCAGCCGGGCAGAGTCCAATGAGCAGTTCTTC.

The rearrangement uses TRBV2 and TRBJ2-1, with D tentatively TRBD1 or TRBD2 (6 bases each). From germline, CDR1 is SNHLY and CDR2 FYNNEI. The CDR3 extends over 12 amino acids. The V gene lost 9 bases and the J gene lost 7 bases, with 13 bases spanning the gap. CDR3 nucleotides: TGTGCCAGTCATTGGGGGGCGAATGAGCAGTTCTTC. Its translation: CASHWGANEQFF. Full variable domain (missing parts from reference TRBV2 and TRBJ2-1): EPEVTQTPSHQVTQMGQEVILRCVPISNHLYFYWYRQILGQKVEFLVSFYNNEISEKSEIFDDQFSVERPDGSNFTLKIRSTKLEDSAMYFCASHWGANEQFFGPGTRLTVL.

The V call is TRBV4-2, the J call TRBJ1-4, with unresolved D. The germline V gene encodes CDR1 LGHNA and CDR2 YNFKEQ. V was pared by 0 bases and J by 10 bases, with 12 bases between. The CDR3 length is 14 residues. The CDR3 DNA is TGTGCCAGCAGCCAAGATTCGTCGGGGTCAAAACTGTTTTTT. This translates into CASSQDSSGSKLFF.